Sequencing of this TCR beta chain was carried out in a study of T-cell memory formation after mild COVID-19. General study points: In second-wave clones peaking day 37, SARS-CoV-2 specificity remained unconfirmed.

With respect to this clonotype: The target antigen is unknown.

Germline values: CDR1 LGHNA, CDR2 YNFKEQ. The junction had 10 bases not matched to a gene; V was cut back by 0 bases and J by 5 bases. CDR3 length: 16 residues. MiXCR, applied by TCRdb to the 5' RACE reads, yields one record per CDR3 protein. Of around 440,000 distinct CDR3 sequences in the sample, about 20% were seen once. The sequenced material came from PBMCs or a T cell subset sorted from them (not recorded which). The rearrangement joins TRBV4-2 to TRBJ2-7, with 7 bases lining up with TRBD1. This TCR was sampled from an adult woman who had mild COVID-19 (a few samples of this study predate the infection). Cell type and time point are not known. The CDR3 reads CASSQDRVGGPNEQYF. The CDR3 nucleotides read TGTGCCAGCAGCCAAGATCGGGTAGGGGGCCCCAACGAGCAGTACTTC.